This T cell receptor beta chain was found in a study of monozygotic twins with inflammatory bowel disease. The CDR3 spans 17 residues. Germline values: CDR1 SQVTM, CDR2 ANQGSEA. TCRdb re-called the 5' RACE reads and shows each CDR3 protein once, DNA omitted. The sample has around 400,000 distinct CDR3 sequences. Blood (around 2.4 ml) was collected from every donor individually. The receptor was derived from a human donor with ulcerative colitis or Crohn's disease, or a healthy co-twin of an affected twin (not recorded which). The sample comprised blood. The chain recombines TRBV29-1 with TRBJ2-5; TCRdb picks TRBD1, but there is no DNA to check that call. CDR3 sequence reads: CSASGEPGQGARETQYF. The full variable domain, with the rest looked up from reference TRBV29-1 and TRBJ2-5, is SAVISQKPSRDICQRGTSLTIQCQVDSQVTMMFWYRQQPGQSLTLIATANQGSEATYESGFVIDKFPISRPNLTFSTLTVSNMSPEDSSIYLCSASGEPGQGARETQYFGPGTRLLVL.